Below, 25 T cell receptor beta chains from the same sample are listed, as sequenced in a study of shared clonotypes between healthy human individuals. The method was immunoSEQ multiplex PCR; TCRdb's version includes in-frame clones alone and lacks a portion of them. The table records about 610,000 clones, more than 95% of them present only once. Sequencing input: naive CD4+ T cells sorted from blood. Subset denoted: CD45RA+ positively selected. Every receptor here comes from a woman aged 30 to 39 in good health.

The chain joins TRBV25-1 to TRBJ2-1; D not certain. CDR1 and CDR2 (germline): MGHDK, SYGVNS. V lost 0 bases to trimming and J lost 14 bases, with 14 bases between them. The CDR3 has 13 amino acids. CDR3 residues: CASSEYENSREFF. The CDR3 bases are TGTGCCAGCAGTGAATATGAAAACTCTCGGGAGTTCTTC.

V usage is TRBV19 and J usage is TRBJ2-7; 7 positions agree with TRBD2. Trimming removed 5 bases from V and 2 bases from J; junction bases left unmatched: 6. In germline, CDR1 is LNHDA, CDR2 SQIVND (reference sequence). The CDR3 is 14 amino acids. CDR3: CASSLASGTYEQYF. Here the CDR3 DNA reads TGTGCCAGTAGTCTCGCTAGCGGAACCTACGAGCAGTACTTC.

V is TRBV4-1 and J is TRBJ2-6; TRBD1 aligns across 11 bases. CDR1 is MGHRA, CDR2 YSYEKL, per germline. The CDR3 extends over 18 amino acids. J lost 0 bases, V lost 3 bases, and 4 bases had no gene match. The CDR3 reads CASSQGTGGISGANVLTF. The CDR3 DNA is TGCGCCAGCAGCCAGGGGACAGGGGGTATCTCTGGGGCCAACGTCCTGACTTTC.

The chain couples TRBV6-5 to TRBJ2-1; D perhaps matches TRBD2 (6 bases). This CDR3 has 15 residues. Germline V CDR1 and CDR2: MNHEY, SVGAGI. Trimming took off 4 bases at V and 0 bases at J, with 10 bases between the two ends. In DNA form, the CDR3 reads TGTGCCAGCAGTTCACGGGAGAGCTCCTACAATGAGCAGTTCTTC. Translated: CASSSRESSYNEQFF.

This clone was recorded once. The chain joins TRBV5-5 to TRBJ1-2, with TRBD1 identical over 7 bases. Germline V CDR1 and CDR2: SGHKS, YYEKEE (reference sequence). Losses at the gene ends were 0 bases for V and 4 bases for J; bases not matched to a gene: 3. The CDR3 spans 14 residues. The CDR3 coding sequence is TGTGCCAGCAGCTTGGAGGCAGGGGGCTATGGCTACACCTTC. Translated, it gives CASSLEAGGYGYTF.

The DNA of the CDR3 is TGTGCAAGTCGCTCACCCGACGGACTAGCGGATCCCTACGAGCAGTACTTC. Amino acids: CASRSPDGLADPYEQYF. The chain carries TRBV12-2 and TRBJ2-7; TRBD2 is the table's D call, not checked against the DNA. TRBV12-2 corresponds to a pseudogene. This CDR3 contains 17 residues.

J is TRBJ1-2 and V is TRBV9; 7 bases map to TRBD1. Germline CDR1 is SGDLS and CDR2 is YYNGEE. This CDR3 spans 15 amino acids. V lost 3 bases, J lost 3 bases, and 8 bases stayed unmatched. For the CDR3, the DNA is TGTGCCAGCAGCGGCCGGAGGGGGCGCGACTATGGCTACACCTTC. Translation gives CASSGRRGRDYGYTF.

The V and J genes are TRBV18 and TRBJ2-3; tentative D call: TRBD2 (6 bases). CDR3 size: 15 residues. Germline CDR1 and CDR2: KGHSH and LQKENI. V gave up 6 bases and J gave up 2 bases, with 15 bases separating them. CDR3 residues: CASSPPGLLTDTQYF. The CDR3 nucleotides read TGTGCCAGCTCCCCCCCGGGACTCCTCACAGATACGCAGTATTTT.

This chain links TRBV28 with TRBJ1-5; 8 nucleotides align to TRBD1. The CDR3 is 15 amino acids. V lost 6 bases and J lost 11; bases outside the gene matches: 15. Germline assignment: CDR1 MDHEN and CDR2 SYDVKM. CDR3 sequence: CASSLDRVGARTQHF. DNA of the CDR3: TGTGCCAGCAGCCTGGACAGGGTCGGAGCGAGGACCCAGCATTTT.

The chain has TRBV19 and TRBJ2-7; 13 bases are shared with TRBD2. V trimming: 4 bases; J trimming: 6 bases; junction bases outside the gene matches: 6. CDR1 and CDR2 from the germline V gene are LNHDA and SQIVND (reference sequence). The CDR3 has 15 residues. The CDR3 sequence is CASSSSGTSGTEQYF. In DNA form, the CDR3 reads TGTGCCAGTAGTAGTTCGGGGACTAGCGGGACCGAGCAGTACTTC.

The chain joins TRBV28 to TRBJ1-1; the D gene is possibly TRBD1 (5 bases). In germline, CDR1 is MDHEN, CDR2 SYDVKM. With 5 bases removed from V and 8 bases from J, the gap between germline ends came to 21 bases. This CDR3 has 15 amino acids. The CDR3 DNA reads as TGTGCCAGCAGTCCCGGGGCAGGGTCGGGGCTAGAAGCTTTCTTT. This sequence encodes CASSPGAGSGLEAFF. Full variable domain (remainder filled in from reference TRBV28 and TRBJ1-1): DVKVTQSSRYLVKRTGEKVFLECVQDMDHENMFWYRQDPGLGLRLIYFSYDVKMKEKGDIPEGYSVSREKKERFSLILESASTNQTSMYLCASSPGAGSGLEAFFGQGTRLTVV.

The rearrangement links TRBV28 to TRBJ2-1; TRBD2 might be the D (6 bases). This CDR3 has 17 residues. The germline gives CDR1 MDHEN, CDR2 SYDVKM. Trimming took 2 bases from V and 7 from J, leaving 21 bases between them. The CDR3 sequence: CASSLRDSRGPRNEQFF. As DNA, the CDR3 is TGTGCCAGCAGTTTAAGGGACTCGAGAGGGCCCAGGAATGAGCAGTTCTTC.

This sequence joins TRBV29-1 and TRBJ1-2, with 7 bases fitting TRBD1. The CDR3 is made up of 12 amino acids. V lost 3 bases, J lost 4 bases, and 2 bases stayed unmatched. CDR1 and CDR2 (germline): SQVTM, ANQGSEA. The CDR3 DNA sequence: TGCAGCGTTGAGTCAGGGGGCTATGGCTACACCTTC. Protein product: CSVESGGYGYTF.

The chain uses TRBV7-9 and TRBJ2-7; D is unclear. The CDR3 length is 14 residues. V lost 4 bases and J lost 0, with 10 bases in between. CDR1 is SEHNR and CDR2 is FQNEAQ in the germline V gene (reference sequence). CDR3: CASSSPPYSYEQYF. The CDR3 nucleotides read TGTGCCAGCAGCTCCCCTCCGTACTCCTACGAGCAGTACTTC.

About this clone itself: The junction departs from the called germline gene at one end, perhaps through a read error. The chain uses TRBV28 and TRBJ1-2; weak D call: TRBD1 (5 bases). The CDR3 totals 14 residues. Germline V gene sequence: CDR1 MDHEN, CDR2 SYDVKM. The CDR3 DNA sequence: TGTGCCAGCAGTTTTATGGGGGGTTCCGCCGCTGCACATTTC. Protein: CASSFMGGSAAAHF.

The rearrangement joins TRBV5-1 to TRBJ2-4; 7 nucleotides match TRBD2. V lost 4 bases, J lost 9 bases, and 7 bases stayed unmatched. This CDR3 has 13 residues. Per the germline V gene, CDR1 is SGHRS and CDR2 is YFSETQ. This CDR3 reads CASSEVGEGIQYF. DNA of the CDR3: TGCGCCAGCAGCGAAGTAGGGGAGGGCATTCAGTACTTC.

CDR3 sequence: CASSRTTSGQGADTQYF. The CDR3 bases are TGTGCCAGCTCACGCACGACCTCGGGACAGGGTGCAGATACGCAGTATTTT. The V and J genes are TRBV18 and TRBJ2-3; 9 nucleotides align to TRBD1. Germline assignment: CDR1 KGHSH and CDR2 LQKENI. The CDR3 has 17 amino acids. V was clipped by 4 bases and J by 4 bases; unmatched bases: 12.

This clone has a single count. The rearrangement uses TRBV5-1 and TRBJ2-3; 9 bases agree with TRBD2. With 0 bases clipped from V and 0 bases from J, the junction kept 5 bases outside the gene matches. CDR3 size: 17 residues. Looked up from germline, CDR1 is SGHRS and CDR2 is YFSETQ. This CDR3 reads CASSLVRGRASTDTQYF. DNA of the CDR3: TGCGCCAGCAGCTTGGTTCGCGGGAGGGCTAGCACAGATACGCAGTATTTT.

The CDR3 DNA reads TGTGCCTGGGGCTACCGGGACGGTAACTATGGCTACACCTTC. Translated, it gives CAWGYRDGNYGYTF. The chain is built from TRBV30 and TRBJ1-2; a possible D gene is TRBD1 (5 bases). V shed 5 bases and J shed 1 base, with 14 bases lying between them. Germline CDR1 GTSNPN, CDR2 SVGIG (reference sequence). CDR3 size: 14 residues.

The rearrangement links TRBV5-8 to TRBJ2-2, with 8 nucleotides matching TRBD1. Germline trimming cut 2 bases from V and 0 bases from J; bases unmatched to any gene: 3. Germline CDR1 and CDR2: SGHTS and YDEGEE. This CDR3 contains 16 residues. CDR3 sequence: CASSFYRGSNTGELFF. The CDR3, as DNA: TGTGCCAGCAGCTTTTACAGGGGGTCGAACACCGGGGAGCTGTTTTTT.

This sequence joins TRBV10-3 and TRBJ1-1; unclear D gene. This CDR3 is built from 13 residues. Germline V gene lookup returns CDR1 ENHRY and CDR2 SYGVKD. V lost 0 bases and J 11 bases, leaving 13 bases between the germline ends. CDR3 in DNA: TGTGCCATCAGTGAGTCGAGCTTAGTTGGGGCTTTCTTT. It encodes CAISESSLVGAFF.

About this clone itself: At one boundary the junction diverges from the germline segment, which might be a read error. The rearrangement joins TRBV9 to TRBJ2-1, with 10 positions matching TRBD2. The CDR3 loop spans 13 amino acids. The germline CDR1 and CDR2 sequences are SGDLS and YYNGEE. The DNA of the CDR3 is TGTGCCAGCAGCGCTCAGGATGGACTAGCGGAGGTCTTC. This translates into CASSAQDGLAEVF.

This chain joins TRBV2 and TRBJ2-7; 7 nucleotides agree with TRBD2. V was pared by 6 bases and J by 0 bases, with 2 bases of the junction left unmatched. Germline CDR1 is SNHLY and CDR2 is FYNNEI. The CDR3 extends over 13 amino acids. In DNA, the CDR3 is TGTGCCAGCAGATGGACTAGCTCCTACGAGCAGTACTTC. This gives the protein CASRWTSSYEQYF.

V gene TRBV18 combines with J gene TRBJ2-6; 8 bases line up with TRBD1. V lost 5 bases, J lost 2 bases, and 5 bases stayed unmatched. Germline loops: CDR1 KGHSH, CDR2 LQKENI. The CDR3 covers 16 residues. CDR3 region: CASSTNRGTGANVLTF. CDR3 sequence (DNA): TGTGCCAGCTCAACTAACAGGGGGACTGGGGCCAACGTCCTGACTTTC.

The chain joins TRBV5-4 to TRBJ2-5, with D tentatively TRBD1 (5 bases). CDR1 is SGHNT, CDR2 YYREEE, per germline (reference sequence). V dropped 3 bases and J dropped 5 bases, with 11 bases sitting between them. The CDR3 is made up of 13 amino acids. The CDR3 DNA reads as TGTGCCAGCAGCTCTACAGGATCCGAGACCCAGTACTTC. This sequence encodes CASSSTGSETQYF.